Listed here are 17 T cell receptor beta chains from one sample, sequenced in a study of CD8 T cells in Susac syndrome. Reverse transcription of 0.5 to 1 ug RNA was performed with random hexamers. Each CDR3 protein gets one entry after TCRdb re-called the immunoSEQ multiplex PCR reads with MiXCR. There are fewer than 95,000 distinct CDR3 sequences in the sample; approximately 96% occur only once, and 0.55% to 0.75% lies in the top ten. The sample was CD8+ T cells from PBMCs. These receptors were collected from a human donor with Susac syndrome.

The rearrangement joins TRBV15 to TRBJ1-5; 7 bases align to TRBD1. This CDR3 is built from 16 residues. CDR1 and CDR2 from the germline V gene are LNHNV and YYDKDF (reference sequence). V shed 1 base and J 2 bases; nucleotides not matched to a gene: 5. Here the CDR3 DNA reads TGTGCCACCAGCAGAGGGGACAGTTCTGGCAATCAGCCCCAGCATTTT. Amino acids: CATSRGDSSGNQPQHF.

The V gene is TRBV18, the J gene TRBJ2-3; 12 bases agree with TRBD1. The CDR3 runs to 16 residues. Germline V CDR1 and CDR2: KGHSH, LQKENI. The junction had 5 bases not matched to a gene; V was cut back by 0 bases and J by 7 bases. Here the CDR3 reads CASSPPGQGAPNTQYF. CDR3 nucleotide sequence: TGTGCCAGCTCACCACCGGGACAGGGGGCGCCTAATACGCAGTATTTT.

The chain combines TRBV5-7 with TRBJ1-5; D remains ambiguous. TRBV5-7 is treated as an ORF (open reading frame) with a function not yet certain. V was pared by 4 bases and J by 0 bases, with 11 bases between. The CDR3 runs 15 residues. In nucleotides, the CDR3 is TGTGCCAGCAGCCCCCAGAGATATAGCAATCAGCCCCAGCATTTT. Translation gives CASSPQRYSNQPQHF.

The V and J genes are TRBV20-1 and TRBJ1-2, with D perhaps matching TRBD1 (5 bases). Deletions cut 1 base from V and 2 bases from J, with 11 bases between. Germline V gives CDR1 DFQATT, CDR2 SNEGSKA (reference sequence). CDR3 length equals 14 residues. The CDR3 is CSARAGLPNYGYTF. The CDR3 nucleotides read TGCAGTGCTAGAGCGGGACTCCCGAACTATGGCTACACCTTC.

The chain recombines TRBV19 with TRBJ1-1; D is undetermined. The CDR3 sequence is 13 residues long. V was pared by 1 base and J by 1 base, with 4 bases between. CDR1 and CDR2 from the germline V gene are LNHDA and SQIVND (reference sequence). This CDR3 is CASSIAANTEAFF. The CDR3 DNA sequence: TGTGCCAGTAGTATAGCAGCGAACACTGAAGCTTTCTTT.

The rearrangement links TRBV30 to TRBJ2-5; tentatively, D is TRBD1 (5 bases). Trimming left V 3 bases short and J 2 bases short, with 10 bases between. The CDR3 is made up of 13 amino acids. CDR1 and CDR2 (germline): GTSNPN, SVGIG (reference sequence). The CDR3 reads CAWSRGAQETQYF. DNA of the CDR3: TGTGCCTGGAGCCGTGGGGCGCAAGAGACCCAGTACTTC.

CDR3 region: CSATPASEGGYEQYF. The CDR3 coding sequence is TGCAGTGCTACCCCCGCAAGCGAAGGGGGCTACGAGCAGTACTTC. The rearrangement links TRBV20-1 to TRBJ2-7; the D gene is possibly TRBD1 (6 bases). V was clipped by 4 bases and J by 3 bases, with 19 bases between them. The length of the CDR3 is 15 residues. Germline assignment: CDR1 DFQATT and CDR2 SNEGSKA (reference sequence).

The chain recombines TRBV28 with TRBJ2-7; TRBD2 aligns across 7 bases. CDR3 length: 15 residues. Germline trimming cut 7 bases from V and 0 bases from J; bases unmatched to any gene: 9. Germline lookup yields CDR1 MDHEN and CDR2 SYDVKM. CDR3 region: CASNVAGVSSYEQYF. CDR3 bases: TGTGCCAGCAACGTCGCGGGGGTAAGCTCCTACGAGCAGTACTTC.

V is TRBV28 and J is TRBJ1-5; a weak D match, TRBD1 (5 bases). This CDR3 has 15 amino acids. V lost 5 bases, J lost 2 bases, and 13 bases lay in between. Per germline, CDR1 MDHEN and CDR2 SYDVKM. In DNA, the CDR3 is TGTGCCAGCAGTACGAGGGGAAAGGGCAATCAGCCCCAGCATTTT. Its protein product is CASSTRGKGNQPQHF.

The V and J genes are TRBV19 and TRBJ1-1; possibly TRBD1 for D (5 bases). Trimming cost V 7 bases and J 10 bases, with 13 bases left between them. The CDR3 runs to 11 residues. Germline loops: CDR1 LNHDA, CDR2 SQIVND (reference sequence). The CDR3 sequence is CASTAGLGAFF. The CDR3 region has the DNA TGTGCCAGTACCGCAGGGCTCGGAGCTTTCTTT.

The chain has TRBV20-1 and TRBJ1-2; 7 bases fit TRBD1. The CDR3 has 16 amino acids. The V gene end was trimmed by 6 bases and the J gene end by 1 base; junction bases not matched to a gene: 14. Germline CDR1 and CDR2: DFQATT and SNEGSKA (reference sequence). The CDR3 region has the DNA TGCAGTGCCACTGACAGGGTGGGGTACGGTAACTATGGCTACACCTTC. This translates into CSATDRVGYGNYGYTF.

The DNA of the CDR3 is TGTGCCACCCGGTCGGCAGCTAACTATGGCTACACCTTC. Translated: CATRSAANYGYTF. The J gene is TRBJ1-2, the V gene TRBV24-1; no reliable D call. The CDR3 runs to 13 residues. V lost 9 bases and J lost 0, with 10 bases in between. CDR1 KGHDR and CDR2 SFDVKD come from the germline V gene.

The CDR3 here is CASIYRGDYGYTF. The CDR3 DNA sequence: TGTGCCAGCATCTACAGGGGCGACTATGGCTACACCTTC. This chain connects TRBV12-3 or TRBV12-4 to TRBJ1-2; 7 nucleotides line up with TRBD1. The CDR3 extends over 13 amino acids. V lost 7 bases and J lost 3; bases outside the gene matches: 5.

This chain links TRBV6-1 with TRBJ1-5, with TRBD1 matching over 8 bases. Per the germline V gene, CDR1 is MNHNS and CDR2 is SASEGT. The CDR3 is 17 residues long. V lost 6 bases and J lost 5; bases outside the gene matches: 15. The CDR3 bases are TGTGCCAGCAGGAGGACAGGGTTTAGCCCGAACGATCAGCCCCAGCATTTT. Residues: CASRRTGFSPNDQPQHF.

The CDR3 nucleotides read TGCAGTGCCTTAGCGAAGGGGGCAGGGGAGACCCAGTACTTC. As protein: CSALAKGAGETQYF. The chain combines TRBV20-1 with TRBJ2-5, with TRBD1 identical over 7 bases. The trim removed 6 bases at V and 5 bases at J, leaving 12 bases unmatched. The CDR3 spans 14 residues. The germline CDR1 and CDR2 sequences are DFQATT and SNEGSKA (reference sequence).

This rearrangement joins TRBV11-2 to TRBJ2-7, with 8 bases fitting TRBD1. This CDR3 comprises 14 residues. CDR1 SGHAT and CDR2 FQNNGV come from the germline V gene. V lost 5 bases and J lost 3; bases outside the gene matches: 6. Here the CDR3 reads CASSRTGTHYEQYF. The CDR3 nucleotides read TGTGCCAGCAGCCGGACAGGGACACACTACGAGCAGTACTTC.

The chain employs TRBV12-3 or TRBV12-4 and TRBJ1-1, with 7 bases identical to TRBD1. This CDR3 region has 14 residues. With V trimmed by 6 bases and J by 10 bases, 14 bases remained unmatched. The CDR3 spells CASRLKGGNGGAFF. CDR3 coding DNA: TGTGCCAGCAGGCTTAAAGGGGGCAACGGAGGAGCTTTCTTT.